This T cell receptor (beta chain) was obtained from a study of regulatory T cells in long-lasting Graves disease. Findings and caveats of the study: Persistent disease preferred TRBV28, TRBJ1-2 and TRBJ2-5; new disease, TRBV20-1 and TRBJ2-1.

Germline V gives CDR1 DFQATT, CDR2 SNEGSKA (reference sequence). The CDR3 length is 14 residues. V lost 4 bases to trimming and J lost 3 bases, with 16 bases between them. Construction of the TCR beta libraries employed iRepertoire HTBI primers in conjunction with Arm-PCR of CDR3 regions. TCRdb re-analysed the multiplex PCR reads in MiXCR, keeping a single row per CDR3 protein. This table has fewer than 600,000 distinct CDR3 sequences, approximately 23% appearing once. Documented time point: persistent/refractory GD, antithyroid drugs over 5 years with positive TRAb. The TCR library used RNA extracted from PBMCs. Worth noting for this clonotype: What it binds is unknown.

This receptor was obtained from a female donor with Graves disease. Sequencing was performed on peripheral blood mononuclear cells (PBMCs), taken when the disease was refractory, from a patient treated with antithyroid drugs. The chain uses TRBV20-1 and TRBJ2-7; D gene ambiguous. The CDR3 here is CSAKESLFSYEQYF. For the CDR3, the DNA is TGCAGTGCTAAGGAATCGCTCTTCAGCTACGAGCAGTACTTC.